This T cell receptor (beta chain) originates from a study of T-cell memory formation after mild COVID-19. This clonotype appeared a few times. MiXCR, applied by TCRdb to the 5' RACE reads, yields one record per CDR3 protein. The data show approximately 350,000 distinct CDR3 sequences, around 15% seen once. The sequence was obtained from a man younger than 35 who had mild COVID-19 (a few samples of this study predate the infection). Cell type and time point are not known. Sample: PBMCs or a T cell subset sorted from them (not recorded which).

CDR3 amino acids: CASSALKEGYTF. The CDR3 coding sequence is TGTGCCAGCAGCGCGTTAAAGGAAGGCTACACCTTC. The genes are TRBV7-9 and TRBJ1-2, with no clear D. The germline CDR1 and CDR2 sequences are SEHNR and FQNEAQ (reference sequence). Trimming cost V 5 bases and J 8 bases, with 12 bases left between them. The CDR3 sequence is 12 residues long.